This T cell receptor (beta chain) was profiled in a study of CD8+ T cells in alopecia areata. About the research overall: Tofacitinib administration persisted for 6 to 18 months, succeeded by 6 months off drug.

In regard to this clone: Its antigen is not identified.

Punch biopsies of lesional scalp, plus peripheral blood, were taken from alopecia areata patients. As the sequencing template, cDNA was produced by extracting RNA and reverse transcribing it. Method: immunoSEQ multiplex PCR; TCRdb's copy keeps in-frame clones and lacks some. The table lists 180,000 or so clones, around 64% of them singletons. CDR3 length: 12 amino acids. Germline loops: CDR1 GTSNPN, CDR2 SVGIG (reference sequence). Trimming pared 5 bases from V and 8 bases from J, leaving 15 bases between. Study outcomes and limitations: Greater clonality was observed in lesional scalp samples, especially alopecia totalis/universalis, versus normal scalp. Although TCR sharing was seen in mice, sharing across patients was less clear, possibly for HLA-related reasons.

This chain connects TRBV30 to TRBJ1-2, with a tentative D call TRBD1 (6 bases). This clonotype was obtained from a human donor with alopecia areata. Specimen: CD8+ T cells sorted from blood, collected at week 0. CDR3 amino acids: CAWLFRGVGYTF. The DNA of the CDR3 is TGTGCCTGGCTCTTCAGGGGAGTCGGCTACACCTTC.